What follows are 25 T cell receptor beta chains derived from one specimen sequenced in a study of OX40 agonist ivuxolimab in advanced cancers. Libraries were prepared by immunoSEQ multiplex PCR; TCRdb keeps only in-frame clonotypes and omits some of them. The sample lists about 69,000 clones; just over 90% were seen once. The material sequenced was CD4+ or CD8+ T cells sorted from blood, taken in a trial of the OX40 agonist ivuxolimab. Source of these receptors: an adult with an advanced solid tumor such as melanoma, head and neck, liver or kidney cancer.

The V gene is TRBV10-3, the J gene TRBJ2-1; D may be TRBD2 (5 bases). CDR1 ENHRY and CDR2 SYGVKD come from the germline V gene. This CDR3 is 16 amino acids long. Trimming shortened V by 8 bases and J by 7 bases, and 24 bases separated the two germline ends. In DNA form, the CDR3 reads TGTGCCATCGGGGAGCCGGGCATCACGGAACGAAATGAGCAGTTCTTC. It yields the protein CAIGEPGITERNEQFF.

V usage is TRBV6-1 and J usage is TRBJ1-2; maybe TRBD1 (6 bases). The ends were cut back, 0 bases at V and 10 bases at J, with 18 bases in the middle. CDR3 length: 15 residues. Germline loops: CDR1 MNHNS, CDR2 SASEGT. The chain's CDR3 is CASSEAGGRAVDYTF. The CDR3 DNA reads as TGTGCCAGCAGTGAAGCGGGGGGCAGAGCGGTAGACTACACCTTC.

The chain recombines TRBV12-5 with TRBJ2-1; 9 bases map to TRBD1. Germline V gene sequence: CDR1 LGHNT, CDR2 FRNRAP. The CDR3 is made up of 14 amino acids. Trimming removed 6 bases from V and 3 bases from J; junction bases left unmatched: 3. For the CDR3, the DNA is TGTGCTAGTGGCCGGGACAGGGTCTACAATGAGCAGTTCTTC. This translates into CASGRDRVYNEQFF.

This rearrangement joins TRBV11-2 to TRBJ2-1; 11 bases align to TRBD2. The J segment lost 6 bases and the V segment lost 5 bases, leaving 3 bases of the junction unmatched. The germline V gene has CDR1 SGHAT and CDR2 FQNNGV. The CDR3 has 14 residues. In DNA form, the CDR3 reads TGTGCCAGCAGCCTGGGACTAGCGGTCAATGAGCAGTTCTTC. Its translation is CASSLGLAVNEQFF.

The DNA for the CDR3 is TGTGCCAGCAGCCAACCCGGACAGCGCAATCAGCCCCAGCATTTT. This codes for CASSQPGQRNQPQHF. This chain connects TRBV6-6 to TRBJ1-5, with a tentative D call TRBD1 (6 bases). Germline V gene lookup returns CDR1 MNHNY and CDR2 SVGAGI (reference sequence). Trimming shortened V by 6 bases and J by 2 bases, and 14 bases separated the two germline ends. This CDR3 has 15 amino acids.

The gene calls are TRBV14 and TRBJ2-2; D may be TRBD2 (5 bases). Trimming cost V 3 bases and J 4 bases, with 9 bases left between them. This CDR3 comprises 14 residues. Germline CDR1 SGHDN, CDR2 FVKESK. This chain's CDR3 is CASSQDSGTGELFF. The CDR3, as DNA: TGTGCCAGCAGCCAGGACTCGGGCACCGGGGAGCTGTTTTTT.

CDR3: CASSLERNEQFF. CDR3 in DNA: TGTGCCAGCAGCTTAGAGAGAAATGAGCAGTTCTTC. The chain employs TRBV11-2 and TRBJ2-1; D gene ambiguous. Germline CDR1 and CDR2: SGHAT and FQNNGV. The CDR3 extends over 12 amino acids. The V end lost 0 bases, the J end lost 7 bases, and 4 bases lay between the germline ends.

The chain combines TRBV6-5 with TRBJ2-7, with 11 nucleotides matching TRBD2. CDR1 is MNHEY and CDR2 is SVGAGI in the germline V gene. This CDR3 has 14 amino acids. The junction had 9 bases not matched to a gene; V was cut back by 10 bases and J by 4 bases. The CDR3 nucleotides are TGTGCCACCTCCCGGGGACTAGCGGCGTACGAGCAGTACTTC. It specifies CATSRGLAAYEQYF.

The chain joins TRBV7-3 to TRBJ1-4; D perhaps matches TRBD1 (5 bases). Deletions cut 5 bases from V and 6 bases from J, with 22 bases between. The V gene's germline CDR1 is SGHTA and CDR2 FQGTGA. The CDR3 spans 17 residues. CDR3 bases: TGTGCCAGCAGCCCGGGGACTCGGCTCGGGTCTGATGAAAAACTGTTTTTT. As protein: CASSPGTRLGSDEKLFF.

V and J are TRBV4-3 and TRBJ2-1, with TRBD2 matching 7 bases. From germline, CDR1 is LGHNA and CDR2 YSLEER. This CDR3 is built from 15 residues. Trimming cost V 4 bases and J 0 bases; bases outside gene matches: 3. The CDR3: CASSPSGSSYNEQFF. In DNA, the CDR3 is TGCGCCAGCAGCCCTAGCGGCAGCTCCTACAATGAGCAGTTCTTC.

This chain links TRBV7-9 with TRBJ1-1, with 7 bases matching TRBD1. CDR1 and CDR2 from the germline V gene are SEHNR and FQNEAQ (reference sequence). This CDR3 comprises 15 residues. Trimming took 4 bases from V and 3 from J; bases not matched to a gene: 8. CDR3 amino acids: CASSSTQTGYTEAFF. CDR3 DNA sequence: TGTGCCAGCAGCTCAACGCAGACAGGGTACACTGAAGCTTTCTTT.

Only a few counts were recorded for this clone. CDR3 sequence reads: CASSQGPEGYTF. The CDR3 nucleotides are TGTGCCAGCAGCCAGGGGCCTGAGGGCTACACCTTC. The chain joins TRBV7-8 to TRBJ1-2; D perhaps matches TRBD1 (6 bases). CDR1 is SGHVS, CDR2 FQNEAQ, per germline. V was shortened by 5 bases and J by 8 bases, with 12 bases between the two germline ends. The CDR3 loop spans 12 amino acids.

The chain joins TRBV27 to TRBJ1-2; D is possibly TRBD1 (5 bases). Germline V gene sequence: CDR1 MNHEY, CDR2 SMNVEV (reference sequence). This CDR3 spans 14 amino acids. Trimming removed 5 bases at V and 2 bases at J, with 12 bases between. The CDR3 DNA reads as TGTGCCAGCAGTCCCTGGGGCAGCAACTATGGCTACACCTTC. Its protein product is CASSPWGSNYGYTF.

This chain links TRBV19 with TRBJ1-5; D may be TRBD1 (5 bases). This CDR3 is 17 amino acids long. Germline loops: CDR1 LNHDA, CDR2 SQIVND (reference sequence). The V end lost 3 bases, the J end lost 4 bases, and 19 bases lay between the germline ends. Here the CDR3 reads CASSIMVGGAGNQPQHF. The CDR3, as DNA: TGTGCCAGTAGTATTATGGTGGGCGGGGCGGGGAATCAGCCCCAGCATTTT.

The chain joins TRBV6-1 to TRBJ2-7; unclear D gene. V lost 4 bases to trimming and J lost 3 bases, with 16 bases between them. The germline V gene encodes CDR1 MNHNS and CDR2 SASEGT. This CDR3 spans 15 amino acids. This CDR3 is CASSVVVPRIYEQYF. CDR3 sequence (DNA): TGTGCCAGCAGTGTGGTAGTTCCTCGCATCTACGAGCAGTACTTC.

This clone has a single count. The V call is TRBV10-1, the J call TRBJ2-1; 10 nucleotides match TRBD2. The V and J ends lost 3 bases and 7 bases, in that order; junction bases with no gene match: 12. This CDR3 spans 17 amino acids. Germline CDR1 and CDR2: WNHNN and SYGVQD (reference sequence). CDR3 sequence: CASSERGSSGSRNEQFF. CDR3 DNA sequence: TGCGCCAGCAGTGAACGAGGGTCTAGCGGGAGTCGGAATGAGCAGTTCTTC.

J is TRBJ2-3 and V is TRBV5-5; 9 bases match TRBD2. Trimming at V came to 4 bases and at J to 6 bases, leaving 12 bases not matched to a gene. CDR1 is SGHKS, CDR2 YYEKEE, per germline (reference sequence). The CDR3 consists of 16 residues. CDR3 residues: CASSPGPGLASDTQYF. CDR3 nucleotides: TGTGCCAGCAGCCCCGGACCGGGACTAGCCTCCGATACGCAGTATTTT.

Written as DNA, the CDR3 is TGTGCTAGTGGATTGATTATGTACGAGCAGTACTTC. Residues: CASGLIMYEQYF. The chain carries TRBV12-5 and TRBJ2-7; D not resolved. V lost 6 bases and J 4 bases, leaving 10 bases between the germline ends. CDR1 and CDR2 from the germline V gene are LGHNT and FRNRAP. The CDR3 extends over 12 amino acids.

CDR3 bases: TGTGCCAGCAGCGGATCAGGGGGCGCCCCTGGAAACACCATATATTTT. The encoded protein is CASSGSGGAPGNTIYF. The J gene is TRBJ1-3, the V gene TRBV5-4; 8 bases are shared with TRBD1. Germline lookup yields CDR1 SGHNT and CDR2 YYREEE (reference sequence). With 4 bases clipped from V and 2 bases from J, the junction kept 8 bases outside the gene matches. There are 16 residues in the CDR3. Based on the CDR3 plus reference TRBV5-4 and TRBJ1-3, the full variable domain is ETGVTQSPTHLIKTRGQQVTLRCSSQSGHNTVSWYQQALGQGPQFIFQYYREEENGRGNFPPRFSGLQFPNYSSELNVNALELDDSALYLCASSGSGGAPGNTIYFGEGSWLTVV.

This chain connects TRBV5-1 to TRBJ1-2; weak D call: TRBD1 (6 bases). Per germline, CDR1 SGHRS and CDR2 YFSETQ. Trimming left V 3 bases short and J 4 bases short, with 13 bases between. This CDR3 is 14 amino acids long. The chain's CDR3 is CASSSVQGSYGYTF. In DNA, the CDR3 is TGCGCCAGCAGCTCGGTTCAGGGGAGCTATGGCTACACCTTC.

V usage is TRBV9 and J usage is TRBJ2-7, with no clear D. CDR1 is SGDLS, CDR2 YYNGEE, per germline. This CDR3 comprises 14 residues. The ends were cut back, 4 bases at V and 3 bases at J, with 14 bases in the middle. The CDR3 here is CASSPQVQYYEQYF. The CDR3 nucleotides are TGTGCCAGCAGCCCCCAAGTTCAGTACTACGAGCAGTACTTC.

J is TRBJ2-7 and V is TRBV6-1, with 11 bases identical to TRBD2. The V gene end was trimmed by 6 bases and the J gene end by 7 bases; junction bases not matched to a gene: 8. Germline CDR1 is MNHNS and CDR2 is SASEGT. The CDR3 runs 14 residues. The CDR3 is CASSNTSGSREQYF. As DNA, the CDR3 is TGTGCCAGCAGCAATACTAGCGGGAGTCGTGAGCAGTACTTC.

The rearrangement links TRBV9 to TRBJ2-7; the match to TRBD2 covers 8 bases. V lost 0 bases and J lost 4; bases outside the gene matches: 9. This CDR3 is built from 16 residues. Germline loops: CDR1 SGDLS, CDR2 YYNGEE. CDR3 protein: CASSVDGTSVWYEQYF. The DNA for the CDR3 is TGTGCCAGCAGCGTAGACGGGACTAGTGTTTGGTACGAGCAGTACTTC.

This clone was recorded once. The DNA for the CDR3 is TGTGCCAGCAGTTCCGCCTTTTCACCGGGGGAGCTGTTTTTT. This gives the protein CASSSAFSPGELFF. This rearrangement joins TRBV6-5 to TRBJ2-2, with no clear D. From germline, CDR1 is MNHEY and CDR2 SVGAGI. The germline V and J ends were trimmed by 4 bases and 8 bases, with 14 bases remaining between them. This CDR3 region has 14 residues.

The chain is built from TRBV7-3 and TRBJ2-1, with 10 bases identical to TRBD2. The V gene's germline CDR1 is SGHTA and CDR2 FQGTGA. The CDR3 totals 15 residues. With 5 bases clipped from V and 3 bases from J, the junction kept 4 bases outside the gene matches. Here the CDR3 reads CASSPGLAVYNEQFF. The DNA of the CDR3 is TGTGCCAGCAGCCCAGGACTAGCGGTCTACAATGAGCAGTTCTTC.